One sample yielded the 9 T cell receptor beta chains listed below, sequenced in a study of PD-1 blockade in classical Hodgkin lymphoma. The protocol was immunoSEQ multiplex PCR, while the TCRdb copy is restricted to in-frame clones and leaves out a portion. The repertoire has roughly 50,000 clones, around 90% of them found once; the top ten carry about 15%. Time point: cycle 4 day 1 (C4D1), after more than five weeks of nivolumab. Relapse after autologous stem cell transplantation occurred in every patient, and brentuximab vedotin exposure varied. Specimen: peripheral blood mononuclear cells (PBMCs), collected before the fourth cycle of nivolumab. The receptors shown here come from a human donor with classical Hodgkin lymphoma.

The chain is built from TRBV6-5 and TRBJ2-5; 11 bases are shared with TRBD2. Per germline, CDR1 MNHEY and CDR2 SVGAGI. The CDR3 sequence is 15 residues long. V gave up 8 bases and J gave up 5 bases; unmatched junction bases: 10. CDR3 region: CASAGVAGGWETQYF. CDR3 in DNA: TGTGCCAGCGCCGGGGTAGCGGGAGGGTGGGAGACCCAGTACTTC.

The V gene is TRBV6-1, the J gene TRBJ1-5; D unresolved. Between the trimmed V and J ends, which lost 6 bases and 2 bases, there was a span of 11 bases. Germline V gives CDR1 MNHNS, CDR2 SASEGT. This CDR3 has 14 amino acids. The chain's CDR3 is CASSYGWGNQPQHF. CDR3 nucleotide sequence: TGTGCCAGCAGCTACGGATGGGGCAATCAGCCCCAGCATTTT.

The genes are TRBV13 and TRBJ2-7; the D gene is possibly TRBD2 (5 bases). Trimming shortened V by 3 bases and J by 4 bases, and 13 bases separated the two germline ends. The length of the CDR3 is 14 residues. Looked up from germline, CDR1 is PRHDT and CDR2 is FYEKMQ (reference sequence). The CDR3 DNA reads as TGTGCCAGCAGCTTCGGGGAAAGGTGGTACGAGCAGTACTTC. This sequence encodes CASSFGERWYEQYF.

The genes are TRBV6-4 and TRBJ2-3; the D gene is possibly TRBD2 (6 bases). Between the trimmed V and J ends, which lost 4 bases and 6 bases, there was a span of 14 bases. This CDR3 comprises 14 residues. The germline gives CDR1 MRHNA, CDR2 SNTAGT. CDR3 bases: TGTGCCAGCAGTGTTGGAGGGGCCGTTGATACGCAGTATTTT. Protein: CASSVGGAVDTQYF.

CDR3 sequence: CAISDSGTGFYNEQFF. The CDR3 DNA reads TGTGCCATCAGTGACTCTGGGACAGGGTTCTACAATGAGCAGTTCTTC. This chain uses TRBV10-3 with TRBJ2-1, with TRBD1 matching 9 bases. This CDR3 has 16 amino acids. Per germline, CDR1 ENHRY and CDR2 SYGVKD. V shed 3 bases, J shed 3 bases, and the junction held 6 bases outside the gene matches.

The rearrangement links TRBV7-9 to TRBJ2-2, with TRBD1 matching over 9 bases. The CDR3 extends over 14 amino acids. Trimming at V came to 7 bases and at J to 6 bases, leaving 6 bases not matched to a gene. Germline CDR1 and CDR2: SEHNR and FQNEAQ (reference sequence). CDR3 sequence: CASTDGQGPGELFF. The CDR3 DNA follows: TGTGCCAGCACCGACGGACAGGGGCCCGGGGAGCTGTTTTTT.

The rearrangement joins TRBV30 to TRBJ2-4; D perhaps matches TRBD2 (7 bases). The V and J ends lost 3 bases and 0 bases respectively, with 12 bases between them. The CDR3 totals 15 residues. Germline CDR1 is GTSNPN and CDR2 is SVGIG (reference sequence). The CDR3 reads CAWSDGGLAKNIQYF. The CDR3 bases are TGTGCCTGGAGCGACGGGGGGCTAGCCAAAAACATTCAGTACTTC.

The J gene is TRBJ2-3, the V gene TRBV27; no reliable D call. This CDR3 is built from 14 residues. Germline loops: CDR1 MNHEY, CDR2 SMNVEV (reference sequence). V shed 5 bases and J shed 1 base, with 10 bases lying between them. For the CDR3, the DNA is TGTGCCAGCAGTCCTCCCCCCCGCACAGATACGCAGTATTTT. Translation gives CASSPPPRTDTQYF.

This sequence joins TRBV19 and TRBJ2-1; D is unresolved. Per germline, CDR1 LNHDA and CDR2 SQIVND (reference sequence). The CDR3 runs 14 residues. V was cut by 3 bases and J by 8 bases, with 14 bases left in between. The CDR3 sequence: CASSMLESPHEQFF. In DNA form, the CDR3 reads TGTGCCAGTAGTATGCTCGAATCCCCCCATGAGCAGTTCTTC.